This TCR beta chain emerged from a study of Graves' ophthalmopathy and Graves' hyperthyroidism. Study-wide results and caveats: Detection in blood was also observed for most expanded thyroid clonotypes above 0.001 frequency.

The CDR3 is 13 residues long. Germline CDR1 is LNHNV and CDR2 is YYDKDF (reference sequence). V was clipped by 5 bases and J by 6 bases, with 10 bases between them. This clonotype was observed at least ten times. Its antigen is not known. Exclusion covered patients with other autoimmune diseases or uncontrolled infections (as well as pregnancy or lactation). As the starting material, roughly 9.7 ml of fresh peripheral blood yielded the PBMCs. The authors amplified TCR beta CDR3 regions, and they did so from RNA transcripts for repertoire sequencing. An opening RT-PCR round employed HTBI primers and preceded a second-round multiplex PCR. From the multiplex PCR reads, TCRdb called clonotypes with MiXCR, one entry per CDR3 protein. This sample carries almost 750,000 distinct CDR3 sequences, about 44% of them seen once, and the ten largest clones take around 40%.

Sequenced sample: peripheral blood. The origin of this receptor is an adult man with Graves' ophthalmopathy. V gene TRBV15 combines with J gene TRBJ1-4; D call uncertain. The CDR3 protein is CATSESADEKLFF. CDR3 bases: TGTGCCACCAGCGAGAGCGCGGATGAAAAACTGTTTTTT.